This T cell receptor beta chain was identified during a study of blood T cell repertoires in COVID-19. Study background: COVID-19 samples collected from the United States, Italy and Spain covered acute and convalescent phases. Sample material is recorded as cDNA or gDNA derived from T cells, B-cell-depleted T cells, or PBMCs.

This CDR3 comprises 15 residues. Per the germline V gene, CDR1 is KGHDR and CDR2 is SFDVKD. Trimming left V 3 bases short and J 1 base short, with 11 bases between. Per the study methods: The authors estimated nucleated cell counts from reference gene primer amplification. Profiling relied on immunoSEQ multiplex PCR, and the TCRdb table lists in-frame clones only, not all of them. The DNA gave D and trimming, while V, J and clone size come from that table. The profile shows a few hundred thousand clones, around nine tenths of them singletons. Sample: peripheral blood. The chain is built from TRBV24-1 and TRBJ2-5; a possible D gene is TRBD2 (5 bases). The clonotype originates from a man aged 55 to 70 with acute or convalescent COVID-19. The chain's CDR3 is CATSDPATTQETQYF. As DNA, the CDR3 is TGTGCCACCAGTGATCCAGCGACTACCCAAGAGACCCAGTACTTC.